A selection of T cell receptor beta chains follows, all from one sample in a study of T cell responses to AZD1222 COVID-19 vaccine. The table came from immunoSEQ multiplex PCR; TCRdb's copy has only in-frame clones and leaves some out. The sample lists 120,000 to 150,000 clones, about 82% seen once, with about 4.9% in the top ten. The sequences come from peripheral blood, collected 28 days after the second AZD1222 dose. The receptors come from an adult who received the AZD1222 COVID-19 vaccine. The CDR3 runs from the conserved cysteine through the conserved F or W. The order of the fields is D gene, V gene, J gene, clone size, CDR3 DNA, CDR3 protein. The D gene is left open where the match is weak. Size is omitted from some rows. Given values are once, few, many or a class for expanded clones.

>TRBD1|TRBV18|TRBJ2-7|NA
TGTGCCAGCCAGGGACAGGGGAACGAGCAGTACTTC
CASQGQGNEQYF
>NA|TRBV13|TRBJ1-1|NA
TGTGCCAGCAGCTTAGGGGCGAACACTGAAGCTTTCTTT
CASSLGANTEAFF
>NA|TRBV14|TRBJ2-4|NA
TGTGCCAGCAGCCCGACGGGGGACATTCAGTACTTC
CASSPTGDIQYF
>TRBD1|TRBV18|TRBJ2-5|NA
TGTGCCAGCTCAGGGACAGGGGGCGAAGAGACCCAGTACTTC
CASSGTGGEETQYF
>NA|TRBV15|TRBJ2-4|NA
TGTGCCACCAGCAGGGACAGGGTTGAAGCGGGACCAGGGGGGCCCAAAAACATTCAGTACTTC
CATSRDRVEAGPGGPKNIQYF
>NA|TRBV14|TRBJ1-2|few
TGTGCCAGCAGCCAAGCGGTAGCGGGGACCTACACCTTC
CASSQAVAGTYTF
>NA|TRBV24-1|TRBJ1-6|NA
TGTGCCACCAGTGGTTCGGGACACTGTACCCACTTT
CATSGSGHCTHF
>NA|TRBV5-1|TRBJ2-3|NA
TGCGCCAGCAAATCAGGGAGCACAGATACGCAGTATTTT
CASKSGSTDTQYF
>NA|TRBV30|TRBJ2-5|NA
TGTGCCTGGAGTGTACAGTGGCGGGAGACCCAGTACTTC
CAWSVQWRETQYF
>TRBD2|TRBV7-6|TRBJ2-1|NA
TGTGCCAGCAGCTTACAGCGGGGGAACTCCTACAATGAGCAGTTCTTC
CASSLQRGNSYNEQFF
>NA|TRBV28|TRBJ2-7|NA
TGTGCCAGCACCAAACCCCCCAGGGGTTACGAGCAGTACTTC
CASTKPPRGYEQYF
>TRBD1|TRBV19|TRBJ1-2|NA
TGTGCCAGTAGTATAGTCGGACAGGGGGCCTATGGCTACACCTTC
CASSIVGQGAYGYTF
>NA|TRBV27|TRBJ2-5|NA
TGTGCCAGCAGGGGATACCAAGAGACCCAGTACTTC
CASRGYQETQYF
>TRBD2|TRBV24-1|TRBJ2-1|NA
TGTGCCACCAGTGATACCGGACTAGCGGGAGTCCTAGAGCAGTTCTTC
CATSDTGLAGVLEQFF
>TRBD1|TRBV2|TRBJ1-5|NA
TGTGCCAGCGCAGGGACAGTCAATCAGCCCCAGCATTTT
CASAGTVNQPQHF
>TRBD1|TRBV5-6|TRBJ2-5|NA
TGTGCCAGCTTGGTGTGGACAGGGATAGAGACCCAGTACTTC
CASLVWTGIETQYF
>TRBD2|TRBV9|TRBJ2-1|NA
TGTGCCAGCAGCGCAGGACTAGCGGGGGGAGCCGGTATCTTC
CASSAGLAGGAGIF